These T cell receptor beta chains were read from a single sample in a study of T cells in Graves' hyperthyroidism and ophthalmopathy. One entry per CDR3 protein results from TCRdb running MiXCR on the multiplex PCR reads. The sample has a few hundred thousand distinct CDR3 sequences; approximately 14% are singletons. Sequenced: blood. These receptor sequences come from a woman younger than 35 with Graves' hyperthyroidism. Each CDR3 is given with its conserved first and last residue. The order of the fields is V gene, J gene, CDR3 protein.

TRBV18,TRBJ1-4,CASSPKTGPIEKLFF
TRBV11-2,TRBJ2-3,CASSPLPRDFYTQYF
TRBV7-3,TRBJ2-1,CASSPTSGTYNEQFF
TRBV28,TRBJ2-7,CASSLARLYEQYF
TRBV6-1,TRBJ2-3,CASSRPAAGDTQYF
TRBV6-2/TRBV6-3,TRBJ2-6,CASSSSNPGANVLTF
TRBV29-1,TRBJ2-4,CSVRKGRVASPLAKNIQYF
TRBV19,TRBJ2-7,CASSLGPVTYEQYF
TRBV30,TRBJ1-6,CAWSVSVHQGFFPTNSPLHF
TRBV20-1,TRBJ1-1,CSTRQGSLNTEAFF
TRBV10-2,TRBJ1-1,CASSPTGFTEAFF
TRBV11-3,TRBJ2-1,CASTWRLAGDNEQFF
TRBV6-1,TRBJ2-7,CASTWTSGRSEQYF
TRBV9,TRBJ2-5,CASSVGTKETQYF
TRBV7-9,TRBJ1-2,CASSLPGPYGYTF
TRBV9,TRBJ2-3,CASSVTSGSADTQYF
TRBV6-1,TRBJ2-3,CASSDLTGKRTDTQYF
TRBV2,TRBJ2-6,CASSGAGANVLTF
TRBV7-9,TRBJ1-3,CASSDEQGAAGNTIYF
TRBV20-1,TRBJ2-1,CSARWLASEQFF
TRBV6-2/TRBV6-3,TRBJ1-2,CASSSGQLLANYGYTF
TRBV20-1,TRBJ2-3,CSASATLLALNPQDTQYF
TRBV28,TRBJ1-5,CASSLWLAGVGGDSNQPQHF
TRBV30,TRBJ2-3,CAWSGDSTDTQYF
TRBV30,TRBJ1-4,CAWSVRGAEKLFF
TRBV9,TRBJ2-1,CASSVGPLLAGEYNEQFF
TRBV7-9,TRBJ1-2,CASSSGSAGPNYGYTF
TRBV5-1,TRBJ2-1,CASSLGTGGGNEQFF
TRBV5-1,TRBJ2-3,CASSPDRIRTDTQYF
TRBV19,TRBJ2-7,CASSNRERNEQYF
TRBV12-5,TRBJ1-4,CASGLVQRDGNEKLFF
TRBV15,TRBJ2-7,CATSGGQGSYEQYF
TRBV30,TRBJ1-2,CAWSPDSPYGYTF
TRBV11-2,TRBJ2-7,CASSPVPAGGAGEQYF
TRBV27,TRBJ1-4,CASSYAATNEKLFF
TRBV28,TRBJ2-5,CASSLRTGWEYF
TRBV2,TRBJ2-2,CASRRDLTGELFF
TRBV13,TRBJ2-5,CASSLDSSGREETQYF
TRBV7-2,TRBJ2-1,CASSFAMGDEQFF
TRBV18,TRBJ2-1,CASSPGPFPSEQFF
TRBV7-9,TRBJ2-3,CASSQVVDTQYF
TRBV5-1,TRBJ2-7,CASSLSRGRMGDYEQYF
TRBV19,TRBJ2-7,CASRLTTRPTYEQYF
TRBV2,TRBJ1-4,CASLGGRDRGLNEKLFF
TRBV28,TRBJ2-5,CASRNRGGGEETQYF
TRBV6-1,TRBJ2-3,CASPLPGPRTLASTDTQYF
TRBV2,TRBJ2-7,CASRLPKGTGTSGTSYEQYF
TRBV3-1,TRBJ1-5,CASGRSGNQPQHF
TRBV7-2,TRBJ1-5,CASSLAGQGVRNQPQHF
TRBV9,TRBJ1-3,CASSVAGLSGNTIYF
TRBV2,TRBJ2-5,CASRVVLGETQYF
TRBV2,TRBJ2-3,CASSSTILRSTDTQYF
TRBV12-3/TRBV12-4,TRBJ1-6,CASSLEGRNSPLHF
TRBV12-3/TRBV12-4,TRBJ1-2,CVSSFREGVGYGYTF
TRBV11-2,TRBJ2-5,CASSLATGGAETQYF